Following are 12 T cell receptor beta chains from one sample sequenced in a study of CD8 T cells in Susac syndrome (dated by TCRdb to between 2019 and 2020). The method was the immunoSEQ multiplex PCR assay. RNA was extracted using the RNeasy kit, and roughly 0.5 to 1 ug of the RNA was reverse transcribed with random hexamers. TCRdb itself trimmed the public reads at Q25 with fastp, ran MiXCR and retained productive beta chains. CDR3 protein duplicates are merged, each entry listing the most common genes and DNA. The sample table records around 140,000 distinct CDR3 sequences; 80% to 85% of these occur just once. Around 0.51% of the sample is held by the ten biggest clonotypes. Sequenced material: CD8+ T cells from PBMCs. Source of these receptors: a human donor with multiple sclerosis.

The J gene is TRBJ2-7, the V gene TRBV4-1, with D unresolved. The CDR3 has 14 amino acids. Trimming took off 0 bases at V and 6 bases at J, with 12 bases between the two ends. Germline V gives CDR1 MGHRA, CDR2 YSYEKL. The CDR3 coding sequence is TGCGCCAGCAGCCAAGATTTTTTATCTAGCGAGCAGTACTTC. It codes for CASSQDFLSSEQYF.

This sequence joins TRBV28 and TRBJ2-1; D is undetermined. V lost 7 bases and J lost 15, with 19 bases in between. In germline, CDR1 is MDHEN, CDR2 SYDVKM. The CDR3 loop spans 12 amino acids. CDR3 nucleotides: TGTGCCAGCACCCCCATGGGGTCAATAAGGTTCTTC. Encoded protein: CASTPMGSIRFF.

The CDR3 nucleotides read TGTGCCAGCTGGGGGCCGTACCAAGAGACCCAGTACTTC. Translated: CASWGPYQETQYF. The chain recombines TRBV6-5 with TRBJ2-5, with a possible D match to TRBD1 (6 bases). The V and J ends lost 8 bases and 0 bases respectively, with 10 bases between them. Germline loops: CDR1 MNHEY, CDR2 SVGAGI. The CDR3 consists of 13 residues.

The rearrangement uses TRBV7-2 and TRBJ1-5, with unresolved D. CDR3 size: 15 residues. V gave up 2 bases and J gave up 3 bases, with 11 bases separating them. Germline V CDR1 and CDR2: SGHTA, FQGNSA. The DNA of the CDR3 is TGTGCCAGCAGCTTAACTCCGGGAAACAATCAGCCCCAGCATTTT. This sequence encodes CASSLTPGNNQPQHF.

The CDR3 DNA sequence: TGTGCCAGCAGCCTAGATGGTCCCTTCATCGCAACTAATGAAAAACTGTTTTTT. Translating gives CASSLDGPFIATNEKLFF. The chain carries TRBV7-2 and TRBJ1-4; no definite D call. Germline V lookup: CDR1 SGHTA, CDR2 FQGNSA. V was trimmed by 5 bases and J by 0 bases, leaving 19 bases between them. The CDR3 is 18 amino acids. Looking up the rest from reference TRBV7-2 and TRBJ1-4 gives the full variable domain: GAGVSQSPSNKVTEKGKDVELRCDPISGHTALYWYRQSLGQGLEFLIYFQGNSAPDKSGLPSDRFSAERTGGSVSTLTIQRTQQEDSAVYLCASSLDGPFIATNEKLFFGSGTQLSVL.

The chain links TRBV11-2 to TRBJ2-2; TRBD2 matches at 14 bases. The CDR3 contains 18 residues. Losses at the gene ends were 3 bases for V and 0 bases for J; bases not matched to a gene: 3. Germline V gives CDR1 SGHAT, CDR2 FQNNGV. The CDR3 sequence: CASSFRTSGRTNTGELFF. The CDR3 bases are TGTGCCAGCAGCTTCAGGACTAGCGGGAGGACGAACACCGGGGAGCTGTTTTTT. Variable domain in full (rest from reference TRBV11-2 and TRBJ2-2): EAGVAQSPRYKIIEKRQSVAFWCNPISGHATLYWYQQILGQGPKLLIQFQNNGVVDDSQLPKDRFSAERLKGVDSTLKIQPAKLEDSAVYLCASSFRTSGRTNTGELFFGEGSRLTVL.

J is TRBJ2-3 and V is TRBV28; TRBD2 agrees at 13 bases. Per the germline V gene, CDR1 is MDHEN and CDR2 is SYDVKM. The CDR3 has 20 residues. V was pared by 2 bases and J by 1 base, with 12 bases of the junction left unmatched. This CDR3 reads CASSLQIGLAGVRGTDTQYF. In nucleotides, the CDR3 is TGTGCCAGCAGTTTACAGATCGGACTAGCGGGGGTCAGGGGCACAGATACGCAGTATTTT.

The chain carries TRBV14 and TRBJ2-1; possible D gene TRBD1, 5 bases. This CDR3 region has 19 residues. V shed 2 bases and J shed 2 bases, with 22 bases lying between them. Looked up from germline, CDR1 is SGHDN and CDR2 is FVKESK. DNA of the CDR3: TGTGCCAGCAGCCAATTTGCAGGGTCGACTGGAAATCCCTACAATGAGCAGTTCTTC. Translating it yields CASSQFAGSTGNPYNEQFF.

A single count supports this clonotype. The chain is built from TRBV2 and TRBJ2-7; 9 bases agree with TRBD1. Germline CDR1 is SNHLY and CDR2 is FYNNEI. V shed 3 bases and J 5 bases; nucleotides not matched to a gene: 11. The CDR3 runs to 16 residues. The CDR3 DNA reads as TGTGCCAGCAGTGATGACCCGGGACAGGGTCGGAACGAGCAGTACTTC. Its protein is CASSDDPGQGRNEQYF.

The chain couples TRBV3-1 to TRBJ1-1, with unresolved D. Per germline, CDR1 LGHDT and CDR2 YNNKEL (reference sequence). The CDR3 consists of 14 residues. Trimming left V 4 bases short and J 3 bases short, with 12 bases between. CDR3 sequence reads: CASSLSLGDTEAFF. The CDR3 DNA follows: TGTGCCAGCAGCCTATCCCTGGGAGACACTGAAGCTTTCTTT.

With regard to this clonotype: An end of the junction differs from the germline gene, which may be a read error. This rearrangement joins TRBV7-2 to TRBJ2-3; a possible D gene is TRBD2 (5 bases). The CDR3 contains 15 residues. Germline-derived CDR1 and CDR2 are SGHTA and FQGNSA. CDR3 coding DNA: TGCGTCAGCAGCTCCCCTAGCTCCGCGTCGGATACGCAGTATTTT. Translated, it gives CVSSSPSSASDTQYF. The variable domain in full, with the rest retrieved from reference TRBV7-2 and TRBJ2-3, is GAGVSQSPSNKVTEKGKDVELRCDPISGHTALYWYRQSLGQGLEFLIYFQGNSAPDKSGLPSDRFSAERTGGSVSTLTIQRTQQEDSAVYLCVSSSPSSASDTQYFGPGTRLTVL.

The genes are TRBV4-1 and TRBJ2-5; 9 positions match TRBD2. The CDR3 has 15 residues. With V trimmed by 1 base and J by 5 bases, 5 bases remained unmatched. Germline assignment: CDR1 MGHRA and CDR2 YSYEKL. The CDR3 DNA is TGCGCCAGCAGCCAAGCAAGCGGGAGGTTTGAGACCCAGTACTTC. Translation: CASSQASGRFETQYF.